This T cell receptor (beta chain) was sequenced in a study of blood T cell repertoires in COVID-19. Study details: Acute and convalescent COVID-19 specimens originated in the United States, Italy and Spain. Sources were T cells, B-cell-depleted T cells, or PBMCs; the material itself was cDNA or gDNA.

Enrollees, about 18 to 95 years old, lived in 25 or so US areas. With regard to this clone: The junction departs from the called germline gene at one end, perhaps through a read error.

CDR1 SQVTM and CDR2 ANQGSEA come from the germline V gene. CDR3 length: 17 amino acids. TCRdb keeps only in-frame clones here, not all; method: immunoSEQ multiplex PCR. The data hold hundreds of thousands of clones, with under 95% observed a single time. Sequenced material: PBMCs or T cells enriched from blood (not recorded which). This TCR was recovered from a man aged 55 to 70 who had recovered from COVID-19. V and J are TRBV29-1 and TRBJ2-3; 10 nucleotides line up with TRBD2. In DNA, the CDR3 is TGCAGCGTTGTTGGAGCGGGAGGGAAGCAAAGCACATATACGCAGTATTTT. This translates into CSVVGAGGKQSTYTQYF.